The rows below give T cell receptor beta chains drawn from one sample of a study of blood T cells in healthy people across ages. One entry per CDR3 protein, called by TCRdb with MiXCR from the 5' RACE reads. The table has about a million distinct CDR3 sequences, about 44% seen once. The material sequenced was blood. Source of these receptors: a man aged 30-40 years in good health. Each CDR3 is given with its conserved first and last residue.

v_gene	j_gene	len	CDR3aa
TRBV24-1	TRBJ2-2	13	CATSVGGTGELFF
TRBV12-3/TRBV12-4	TRBJ2-5	14	CASKGGQGRETQYF
TRBV12-3/TRBV12-4	TRBJ1-5	17	CASRWEGTGFSNQPQHF
TRBV5-1	TRBJ2-5	15	CASRLQLAGGETQYF
TRBV18	TRBJ2-7	14	CASSPQGRGNEQYF
TRBV12-3/TRBV12-4	TRBJ2-1	15	CASSPRPKGANEQFF
TRBV4-1	TRBJ1-6	16	CASSQLGTGEYSPLHF
TRBV7-8	TRBJ2-5	14	CAILAGEYQETQYF
TRBV7-9	TRBJ1-2	16	CASSWKTDTILYGYTF
TRBV3-1	TRBJ2-1	16	CASSPLSSSSYNEQFF
TRBV28	TRBJ1-4	16	CASSFAFRQRDEKLFF
TRBV7-3	TRBJ2-1	12	CASSFGDLEQFF
TRBV29-1	TRBJ2-3	11	CSGTGTDTQYF
TRBV4-1	TRBJ2-7	19	CASSQDPLQNRDRGYEQYF